A selection of T cell receptor beta chains follows, all from one sample in a study of T-cell reconstitution after alpha-beta-depleted transplantation in children. One entry per CDR3 protein, called by TCRdb with MiXCR from the PCR reads. The table has 200,000 to 300,000 distinct CDR3 sequences, around 12% seen once; the top ten hold roughly 2.6%. Sequenced here: PBMCs from the stem cell graft donor, sampled from the stem cell graft. These receptor sequences come from a human donor who donated a stem cell graft to a child with acute lymphoblastic leukemia. Each CDR3 is given without its conserved first and last residue. The size entry is marked missing in some rows and otherwise reads once, few, many or a size class.

CDR3: ASSLTDRPSSYEQY
J: TRBJ2-7
length: 14
size: many
V: TRBV5-1

CDR3: ASSQGTVTDTQY
J: TRBJ2-3
length: 12
size: many
V: TRBV4-2

CDR3: ASCTDGTSTDTQY
J: TRBJ2-3
length: 13
size: many
V: TRBV9

CDR3: ASSLETENLYNEQF
J: TRBJ2-1
length: 14
size: many
V: TRBV5-6

CDR3: ASSYMEGGTDTQY
J: TRBJ2-3
length: 13
size: few
V: TRBV27

CDR3: AWTSGGSDTQY
J: TRBJ2-3
length: 11
size: NA
V: TRBV30

CDR3: ASRPGGRARETQY
J: TRBJ2-5
length: 13
size: many
V: TRBV5-6

CDR3: ASSQPGTGDSPLH
J: TRBJ1-6
length: 13
size: many
V: TRBV5-1

CDR3: ASSYRSGGTYNEQF
J: TRBJ2-1
length: 14
size: few
V: TRBV6-5

CDR3: ASSWTGANYGYT
J: TRBJ1-2
length: 12
size: many
V: TRBV12-3/TRBV12-4

CDR3: ASSQVGQGGVGAF
J: TRBJ1-1
length: 13
size: many
V: TRBV4-3

CDR3: ASSRIGGLDTQY
J: TRBJ2-3
length: 12
size: many
V: TRBV4-2

CDR3: ASSRVNTEAF
J: TRBJ1-1
length: 10
size: NA
V: TRBV18

CDR3: ASSDRRMNTEAF
J: TRBJ1-1
length: 12
size: many
V: TRBV2

CDR3: ASRQGPVQETQY
J: TRBJ2-5
length: 12
size: NA
V: TRBV7-2

CDR3: ASSPQAIEAF
J: TRBJ1-1
length: 10
size: many
V: TRBV11-2

CDR3: SARMWDSYSYEQY
J: TRBJ2-7
length: 13
size: many
V: TRBV20-1

CDR3: ASNQDRGPTEAF
J: TRBJ1-1
length: 12
size: many
V: TRBV12-3/TRBV12-4

CDR3: ASSGGMWPEAF
J: TRBJ1-1
length: 11
size: NA
V: TRBV7-9

CDR3: ASSLVESPRTQY
J: TRBJ2-5
length: 12
size: many
V: TRBV7-9

CDR3: ASSLTGGNTIY
J: TRBJ1-3
length: 11
size: many
V: TRBV5-1

CDR3: ASSSEGSTQY
J: TRBJ2-3
length: 10
size: many
V: TRBV14

CDR3: AILKGDTQY
J: TRBJ2-3
length: 9
size: many
V: TRBV28

CDR3: ASSPGQGVRHTEAF
J: TRBJ1-1
length: 14
size: many
V: TRBV5-1

CDR3: ASSTTGVNEQF
J: TRBJ2-1
length: 11
size: few
V: TRBV12-3/TRBV12-4

CDR3: ASSIGTSNAPLH
J: TRBJ1-6
length: 12
size: many
V: TRBV19

CDR3: SATLGTRLGGYT
J: TRBJ1-2
length: 12
size: many
V: TRBV20-1

CDR3: ASSPRLADTGELF
J: TRBJ2-2
length: 13
size: many
V: TRBV7-2

CDR3: ASSLDRGLGETQY
J: TRBJ2-5
length: 13
size: many
V: TRBV12-3/TRBV12-4

CDR3: SARRLAGGQETQY
J: TRBJ2-5
length: 13
size: many
V: TRBV20-1

CDR3: ASSARNRVRGYT
J: TRBJ1-2
length: 12
size: many
V: TRBV7-2

CDR3: AMDGGSGYGYT
J: TRBJ1-2
length: 11
size: NA
V: TRBV10-3

CDR3: ASQRQGANTGELF
J: TRBJ2-2
length: 13
size: many
V: TRBV28

CDR3: ASSSQLQETQY
J: TRBJ2-5
length: 11
size: few
V: TRBV7-2

CDR3: SARLVYEQY
J: TRBJ2-7
length: 9
size: many
V: TRBV20-1

CDR3: SVDGTGTGAGGEQF
J: TRBJ2-1
length: 14
size: many
V: TRBV29-1

CDR3: ASRPPTGQNTEAF
J: TRBJ1-1
length: 13
size: many
V: TRBV7-2

CDR3: ASSSRQGRSYEQY
J: TRBJ2-7
length: 13
size: many
V: TRBV5-5

CDR3: ASSERGLLYEQY
J: TRBJ2-7
length: 12
size: many
V: TRBV10-2

CDR3: ASSLNFRQGTDTQY
J: TRBJ2-3
length: 14
size: many
V: TRBV5-1

CDR3: ATSDVDGETQY
J: TRBJ2-5
length: 11
size: many
V: TRBV24-1

CDR3: ASRGVPDTQY
J: TRBJ2-3
length: 10
size: many
V: TRBV7-9

CDR3: ASFKRGSAGELF
J: TRBJ2-2
length: 12
size: many
V: TRBV5-1

CDR3: ASDRNPTDTQY
J: TRBJ2-3
length: 11
size: many
V: TRBV7-9

CDR3: ASSSASSSGANVLT
J: TRBJ2-6
length: 14
size: many
V: TRBV7-9

CDR3: ASSLEGANSPLH
J: TRBJ1-6
length: 12
size: many
V: TRBV5-1

CDR3: ASSPGGGSNQPQH
J: TRBJ1-5
length: 13
size: many
V: TRBV3-1

CDR3: AWSGVGADEQY
J: TRBJ2-7
length: 11
size: many
V: TRBV30

CDR3: SARESRGTYEQY
J: TRBJ2-7
length: 12
size: NA
V: TRBV20-1

CDR3: ASSDNPPGQGSTGELF
J: TRBJ2-2
length: 16
size: many
V: TRBV6-1

CDR3: ASSLSFLGEQF
J: TRBJ2-1
length: 11
size: many
V: TRBV27

CDR3: AWNETPYGYT
J: TRBJ1-2
length: 10
size: many
V: TRBV30